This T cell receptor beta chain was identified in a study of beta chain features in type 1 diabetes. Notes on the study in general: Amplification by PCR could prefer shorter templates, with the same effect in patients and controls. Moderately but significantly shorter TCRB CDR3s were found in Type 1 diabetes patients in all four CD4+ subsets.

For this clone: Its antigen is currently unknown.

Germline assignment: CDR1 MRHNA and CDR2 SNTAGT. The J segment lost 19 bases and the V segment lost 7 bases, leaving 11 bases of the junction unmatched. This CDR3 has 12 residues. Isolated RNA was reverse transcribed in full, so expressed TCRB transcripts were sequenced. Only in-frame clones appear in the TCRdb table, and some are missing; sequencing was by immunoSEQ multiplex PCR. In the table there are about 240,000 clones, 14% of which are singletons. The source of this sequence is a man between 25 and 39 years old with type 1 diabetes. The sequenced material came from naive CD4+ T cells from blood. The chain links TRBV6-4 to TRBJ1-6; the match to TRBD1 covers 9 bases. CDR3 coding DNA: TGTGCCAGCACCCAGACCGGGACAGGGCTTCACTTT. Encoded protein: CASTQTGTGLHF.